The following is a TCR beta chain sequence with its context. This specimen comes from a study of blood T cell repertoires in COVID-19. Across the study: Collection of acute and convalescent COVID-19 samples took place in the United States, Italy and Spain. Sample material is recorded as cDNA or gDNA derived from T cells, B-cell-depleted T cells, or PBMCs.

The CDR3 spans 16 residues. The ends were cut back, 4 bases at V and 3 bases at J, with 16 bases in the middle. Germline lookup yields CDR1 MNHNS and CDR2 SASEGT. In the study's own analysis: Cell counts per sample came from amplifying reference gene primers. The repertoire was sequenced with immunoSEQ multiplex PCR; TCRdb's copy has only in-frame clones and lacks some. V, J and clone size were drawn from that table, and D and trimming were deduced from the DNA. The sample holds approximately 98,000 clones, around four fifths seen once. The specimen sequenced was peripheral blood. The receptor was isolated from a woman between 70 and 85 years old with acute or convalescent COVID-19. The gene calls are TRBV6-1 and TRBJ1-5, with D maybe TRBD1 (5 bases). DNA of the CDR3: TGTGCCAGCAGTGCGACCCAACGCGGGACCAATCAGCCCCAGCATTTT. Its protein product is CASSATQRGTNQPQHF.